This TCR beta chain was captured by sequencing in a study of T cell repertoires in cytomegalovirus infection. Study-level results: Cumulated frequencies of public TCR beta families served to identify carriers of CMV plus the relevant HLA. Predominance within the ex vivo response was attributable to HLA-C-restricted CMV-specific TCR beta clonotypes.

TCRdb fed the reads into MiXCR, producing one record per CDR3 protein. The sample records approximately 120,000 distinct CDR3 sequences, 25% to 35% being singletons. As regards this clonotype: Its antigen is undetermined.

Germline loops: CDR1 MDHEN, CDR2 SYDVKM. J lost 4 bases, V lost 7 bases, and 5 bases had no gene match. This CDR3 contains 15 residues. This TCR was sampled from a human donor in good health (CMV status not recorded). Some clones in this sample may be carry-over from other donors' samples. The V gene is TRBV28, the J gene TRBJ2-1, with TRBD2 identical over 12 bases. The specimen comprised CD8+ T cells from cultured PBMCs, sampled from culture after CMV antigen stimulation. Here the CDR3 reads CASIATSGGYNEQFF. CDR3 sequence (DNA): TGTGCCAGCATTGCGACTAGCGGGGGATACAATGAGCAGTTCTTC.